This T cell receptor beta chain was captured in a study of HIV-infected patients and healthy controls. This CDR3 has 15 amino acids. Trimming removed 5 bases from V and 3 bases from J; junction bases left unmatched: 5. In germline, CDR1 is SSHAT, CDR2 FNYEAQ (reference sequence). This clonotype was picked up a small number of times. All unsorted peripheral T cells were captured because whole blood was used without fractionation. Reverse transcription used around 500 ng RNA and constant-region primers for alpha and beta. Using multiplexing indices, alpha and beta chain libraries were generated apart by chain-specific third strand synthesis. TCRdb used MiXCR to reprocess the 5' RACE reads, holding one entry per CDR3 protein. This table has around 18,000 distinct CDR3 sequences, roughly a tenth appearing once.

This chain joins TRBV7-7 and TRBJ2-2, with 8 nucleotides matching TRBD2. The sequenced material came from blood. The sequence came from an adult in good health. The CDR3 sequence: CASSPREADTGELFF. The CDR3, as DNA: TGTGCCAGCAGCCCGCGGGAGGCGGACACCGGGGAGCTGTTTTTT.